Sequencing of this T cell receptor beta chain was carried out in a study of T cells in Graves' hyperthyroidism and ophthalmopathy. This clonotype was seen ten or more times. What it binds is not known. Researchers took RNA transcripts and amplified the TCR beta CDR3 regions from them. During a first-round RT-PCR of the TCR CDR3, the HTBI primer set was used. TCRdb fed the multiplex PCR reads into MiXCR, producing one record per CDR3 protein. This table holds under 400,000 distinct CDR3 sequences, just under 25% found once. Points from the study as a whole: Ophthalmopathy was model-predicted a median roughly 6.3 months pre-onset. Blood shared most expanded thyroid clonotypes above 0.001.

Diagnoses used clinical symptoms, serum thyroxine and TRAb, thyroid ultrasound and orbital computed tomography. This receptor was identified in a middle-aged man with Graves' hyperthyroidism. The source material was blood.

This CDR3 reads CASRRLAGDFDEQFF. In nucleotides, the CDR3 is TGTGCCAGCAGAAGACTAGCGGGAGATTTCGATGAGCAGTTCTTC. V gene TRBV2 combines with J gene TRBJ2-1, with 12 bases that match TRBD2. The V and J ends lost 6 bases and 8 bases, in that order; junction bases with no gene match: 8. Germline V lookup: CDR1 SNHLY, CDR2 FYNNEI. There are 15 residues in the CDR3.